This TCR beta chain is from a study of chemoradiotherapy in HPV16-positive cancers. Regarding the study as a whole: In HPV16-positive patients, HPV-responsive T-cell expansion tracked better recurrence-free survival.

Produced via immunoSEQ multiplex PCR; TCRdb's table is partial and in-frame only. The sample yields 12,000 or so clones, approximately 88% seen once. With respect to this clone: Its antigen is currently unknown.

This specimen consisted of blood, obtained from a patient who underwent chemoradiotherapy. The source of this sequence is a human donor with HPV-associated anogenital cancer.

As DNA, the CDR3 is TGTGCCAGCAGCAAGGGACAGGAGTATGGCTACACCTTC. Translated, it gives CASSKGQEYGYTF. The chain carries TRBV5-4 and TRBJ1-2; 8 bases are shared with TRBD1. CDR1 is SGHNT, CDR2 YYREEE, per germline (reference sequence). With V trimmed by 4 bases and J by 5 bases, 4 bases remained unmatched. The CDR3 is 13 amino acids.